This entry lists 9 T cell receptor beta chains sequenced from one sample in a study of post-analysis software for immune sequencing data. Study conclusions and caveats: In patients, about five TRBV segments were more frequent than in controls, with TRBV5-6, TRBV5-1 and TRBV20-1 among them.

The TCR beta cDNA libraries contained unique molecular identifiers. TCRdb processed the PCR reads anew with MiXCR; each CDR3 protein has one entry. The profile shows roughly 800,000 distinct CDR3 sequences, about 32% of them singletons. Their antigen targets remain unknown. The sequenced sample was blood. Receptor source: a girl aged 10 to 17 with multiple sclerosis.

V and J are TRBV9 and TRBJ2-4; a possible D gene is TRBD1 (5 bases). Trimming left V 2 bases short and J 5 bases short, with 11 bases between. From germline, CDR1 is SGDLS and CDR2 YYNGEE. The CDR3 runs 14 residues. The CDR3 sequence: CASSVGPTENIQYF. The CDR3 bases are TGTGCCAGCAGCGTGGGGCCAACCGAAAACATTCAGTACTTC.

The chain is built from TRBV7-6 and TRBJ1-2, with 8 bases identical to TRBD1. The CDR3 runs 16 residues. The J segment lost 7 bases and the V segment lost 0 bases, leaving 10 bases of the junction unmatched. Per germline, CDR1 SGHVS and CDR2 FNYEAQ. The CDR3 sequence is CASSLAWSGGASGYTF. CDR3 in DNA: TGTGCCAGCAGCTTAGCTTGGTCAGGGGGCGCATCTGGCTACACCTTC.

This clonotype was counted a few times. The gene calls are TRBV5-5 and TRBJ1-2; possibly TRBD1 for D (5 bases). Per germline, CDR1 SGHKS and CDR2 YYEKEE (reference sequence). V was clipped by 3 bases and J by 1 base, with 13 bases between them. The CDR3 loop spans 15 amino acids. The CDR3 sequence is CASSWPGRRNYGYTF. In DNA form, the CDR3 reads TGTGCCAGCAGCTGGCCGGGACGTCGTAACTATGGCTACACCTTC.

A few counts support this clonotype. The genes are TRBV12-3 or TRBV12-4 and TRBJ2-2; 7 bases are shared with TRBD1. The CDR3 sequence is 16 residues long. V trimming: 7 bases; J trimming: 1 base; junction bases outside the gene matches: 9. DNA for the CDR3: TGTGCCAGCAACTCCGGGACAGTGGAGAACACCGGGGAGCTGTTTTTT. It codes for CASNSGTVENTGELFF.

This clonotype was counted between two and nine times. The chain has TRBV20-1 and TRBJ2-4; a possible D gene is TRBD2 (6 bases). V was shortened by 4 bases and J by 1 base, with 11 bases between the two germline ends. Germline V CDR1 and CDR2: DFQATT, SNEGSKA (reference sequence). This CDR3 has 14 amino acids. This CDR3 reads CSAKEGRAKNIQYF. CDR3 DNA sequence: TGCAGTGCTAAAGAGGGGAGGGCCAAAAACATTCAGTACTTC.

The V gene is TRBV20-1, the J gene TRBJ2-7; D possibly uses TRBD1 or TRBD2 (6 bases each). This CDR3 comprises 13 residues. CDR1 and CDR2 (germline): DFQATT, SNEGSKA (reference sequence). V lost 5 bases to trimming and J lost 4 bases, with 15 bases between them. The CDR3 loop is CSAGRTVGYEQYF. The CDR3 nucleotides read TGCAGTGCTGGGAGGACAGTTGGATACGAGCAGTACTTC.

The V gene is TRBV6-5, the J gene TRBJ2-5; D could derive from TRBD1 or TRBD2 (6 bases each). Germline lookup yields CDR1 MNHEY and CDR2 SVGAGI. The CDR3 is 16 amino acids. Trimming shortened V by 7 bases and J by 11 bases, and 29 bases separated the two germline ends. For the CDR3, the DNA is TGTGCCAGCAACCTCCGGTCGGGGACGGGGGACAATGAGCAGTACTTC. Residues: CASNLRSGTGDNEQYF.

This clonotype turned up a few times. V and J are TRBV20-1 and TRBJ2-5; possible D gene TRBD2, 5 bases. The CDR3 extends over 16 amino acids. The germline CDR1 and CDR2 sequences are DFQATT and SNEGSKA (reference sequence). V gave up 4 bases and J gave up 4 bases, with 22 bases separating them. The CDR3 sequence: CSATVVSGHQRETQYF. The CDR3 coding sequence is TGCAGTGCTACCGTCGTAAGCGGCCATCAGAGAGAGACCCAGTACTTC.

This clonotype was counted once. At one end, the junction sequence differs from germline, possibly due to a read error. V and J are TRBV10-3 and TRBJ1-1; D is ambiguous. This CDR3 region has 12 residues. Germline assignment: CDR1 ENHRY and CDR2 SYGVKD. CDR3 region: CAIGEERTEAFF. The CDR3 coding sequence is TGTGCCATCGGTGAGGAACGTACTGAAGCTTTCTTT.